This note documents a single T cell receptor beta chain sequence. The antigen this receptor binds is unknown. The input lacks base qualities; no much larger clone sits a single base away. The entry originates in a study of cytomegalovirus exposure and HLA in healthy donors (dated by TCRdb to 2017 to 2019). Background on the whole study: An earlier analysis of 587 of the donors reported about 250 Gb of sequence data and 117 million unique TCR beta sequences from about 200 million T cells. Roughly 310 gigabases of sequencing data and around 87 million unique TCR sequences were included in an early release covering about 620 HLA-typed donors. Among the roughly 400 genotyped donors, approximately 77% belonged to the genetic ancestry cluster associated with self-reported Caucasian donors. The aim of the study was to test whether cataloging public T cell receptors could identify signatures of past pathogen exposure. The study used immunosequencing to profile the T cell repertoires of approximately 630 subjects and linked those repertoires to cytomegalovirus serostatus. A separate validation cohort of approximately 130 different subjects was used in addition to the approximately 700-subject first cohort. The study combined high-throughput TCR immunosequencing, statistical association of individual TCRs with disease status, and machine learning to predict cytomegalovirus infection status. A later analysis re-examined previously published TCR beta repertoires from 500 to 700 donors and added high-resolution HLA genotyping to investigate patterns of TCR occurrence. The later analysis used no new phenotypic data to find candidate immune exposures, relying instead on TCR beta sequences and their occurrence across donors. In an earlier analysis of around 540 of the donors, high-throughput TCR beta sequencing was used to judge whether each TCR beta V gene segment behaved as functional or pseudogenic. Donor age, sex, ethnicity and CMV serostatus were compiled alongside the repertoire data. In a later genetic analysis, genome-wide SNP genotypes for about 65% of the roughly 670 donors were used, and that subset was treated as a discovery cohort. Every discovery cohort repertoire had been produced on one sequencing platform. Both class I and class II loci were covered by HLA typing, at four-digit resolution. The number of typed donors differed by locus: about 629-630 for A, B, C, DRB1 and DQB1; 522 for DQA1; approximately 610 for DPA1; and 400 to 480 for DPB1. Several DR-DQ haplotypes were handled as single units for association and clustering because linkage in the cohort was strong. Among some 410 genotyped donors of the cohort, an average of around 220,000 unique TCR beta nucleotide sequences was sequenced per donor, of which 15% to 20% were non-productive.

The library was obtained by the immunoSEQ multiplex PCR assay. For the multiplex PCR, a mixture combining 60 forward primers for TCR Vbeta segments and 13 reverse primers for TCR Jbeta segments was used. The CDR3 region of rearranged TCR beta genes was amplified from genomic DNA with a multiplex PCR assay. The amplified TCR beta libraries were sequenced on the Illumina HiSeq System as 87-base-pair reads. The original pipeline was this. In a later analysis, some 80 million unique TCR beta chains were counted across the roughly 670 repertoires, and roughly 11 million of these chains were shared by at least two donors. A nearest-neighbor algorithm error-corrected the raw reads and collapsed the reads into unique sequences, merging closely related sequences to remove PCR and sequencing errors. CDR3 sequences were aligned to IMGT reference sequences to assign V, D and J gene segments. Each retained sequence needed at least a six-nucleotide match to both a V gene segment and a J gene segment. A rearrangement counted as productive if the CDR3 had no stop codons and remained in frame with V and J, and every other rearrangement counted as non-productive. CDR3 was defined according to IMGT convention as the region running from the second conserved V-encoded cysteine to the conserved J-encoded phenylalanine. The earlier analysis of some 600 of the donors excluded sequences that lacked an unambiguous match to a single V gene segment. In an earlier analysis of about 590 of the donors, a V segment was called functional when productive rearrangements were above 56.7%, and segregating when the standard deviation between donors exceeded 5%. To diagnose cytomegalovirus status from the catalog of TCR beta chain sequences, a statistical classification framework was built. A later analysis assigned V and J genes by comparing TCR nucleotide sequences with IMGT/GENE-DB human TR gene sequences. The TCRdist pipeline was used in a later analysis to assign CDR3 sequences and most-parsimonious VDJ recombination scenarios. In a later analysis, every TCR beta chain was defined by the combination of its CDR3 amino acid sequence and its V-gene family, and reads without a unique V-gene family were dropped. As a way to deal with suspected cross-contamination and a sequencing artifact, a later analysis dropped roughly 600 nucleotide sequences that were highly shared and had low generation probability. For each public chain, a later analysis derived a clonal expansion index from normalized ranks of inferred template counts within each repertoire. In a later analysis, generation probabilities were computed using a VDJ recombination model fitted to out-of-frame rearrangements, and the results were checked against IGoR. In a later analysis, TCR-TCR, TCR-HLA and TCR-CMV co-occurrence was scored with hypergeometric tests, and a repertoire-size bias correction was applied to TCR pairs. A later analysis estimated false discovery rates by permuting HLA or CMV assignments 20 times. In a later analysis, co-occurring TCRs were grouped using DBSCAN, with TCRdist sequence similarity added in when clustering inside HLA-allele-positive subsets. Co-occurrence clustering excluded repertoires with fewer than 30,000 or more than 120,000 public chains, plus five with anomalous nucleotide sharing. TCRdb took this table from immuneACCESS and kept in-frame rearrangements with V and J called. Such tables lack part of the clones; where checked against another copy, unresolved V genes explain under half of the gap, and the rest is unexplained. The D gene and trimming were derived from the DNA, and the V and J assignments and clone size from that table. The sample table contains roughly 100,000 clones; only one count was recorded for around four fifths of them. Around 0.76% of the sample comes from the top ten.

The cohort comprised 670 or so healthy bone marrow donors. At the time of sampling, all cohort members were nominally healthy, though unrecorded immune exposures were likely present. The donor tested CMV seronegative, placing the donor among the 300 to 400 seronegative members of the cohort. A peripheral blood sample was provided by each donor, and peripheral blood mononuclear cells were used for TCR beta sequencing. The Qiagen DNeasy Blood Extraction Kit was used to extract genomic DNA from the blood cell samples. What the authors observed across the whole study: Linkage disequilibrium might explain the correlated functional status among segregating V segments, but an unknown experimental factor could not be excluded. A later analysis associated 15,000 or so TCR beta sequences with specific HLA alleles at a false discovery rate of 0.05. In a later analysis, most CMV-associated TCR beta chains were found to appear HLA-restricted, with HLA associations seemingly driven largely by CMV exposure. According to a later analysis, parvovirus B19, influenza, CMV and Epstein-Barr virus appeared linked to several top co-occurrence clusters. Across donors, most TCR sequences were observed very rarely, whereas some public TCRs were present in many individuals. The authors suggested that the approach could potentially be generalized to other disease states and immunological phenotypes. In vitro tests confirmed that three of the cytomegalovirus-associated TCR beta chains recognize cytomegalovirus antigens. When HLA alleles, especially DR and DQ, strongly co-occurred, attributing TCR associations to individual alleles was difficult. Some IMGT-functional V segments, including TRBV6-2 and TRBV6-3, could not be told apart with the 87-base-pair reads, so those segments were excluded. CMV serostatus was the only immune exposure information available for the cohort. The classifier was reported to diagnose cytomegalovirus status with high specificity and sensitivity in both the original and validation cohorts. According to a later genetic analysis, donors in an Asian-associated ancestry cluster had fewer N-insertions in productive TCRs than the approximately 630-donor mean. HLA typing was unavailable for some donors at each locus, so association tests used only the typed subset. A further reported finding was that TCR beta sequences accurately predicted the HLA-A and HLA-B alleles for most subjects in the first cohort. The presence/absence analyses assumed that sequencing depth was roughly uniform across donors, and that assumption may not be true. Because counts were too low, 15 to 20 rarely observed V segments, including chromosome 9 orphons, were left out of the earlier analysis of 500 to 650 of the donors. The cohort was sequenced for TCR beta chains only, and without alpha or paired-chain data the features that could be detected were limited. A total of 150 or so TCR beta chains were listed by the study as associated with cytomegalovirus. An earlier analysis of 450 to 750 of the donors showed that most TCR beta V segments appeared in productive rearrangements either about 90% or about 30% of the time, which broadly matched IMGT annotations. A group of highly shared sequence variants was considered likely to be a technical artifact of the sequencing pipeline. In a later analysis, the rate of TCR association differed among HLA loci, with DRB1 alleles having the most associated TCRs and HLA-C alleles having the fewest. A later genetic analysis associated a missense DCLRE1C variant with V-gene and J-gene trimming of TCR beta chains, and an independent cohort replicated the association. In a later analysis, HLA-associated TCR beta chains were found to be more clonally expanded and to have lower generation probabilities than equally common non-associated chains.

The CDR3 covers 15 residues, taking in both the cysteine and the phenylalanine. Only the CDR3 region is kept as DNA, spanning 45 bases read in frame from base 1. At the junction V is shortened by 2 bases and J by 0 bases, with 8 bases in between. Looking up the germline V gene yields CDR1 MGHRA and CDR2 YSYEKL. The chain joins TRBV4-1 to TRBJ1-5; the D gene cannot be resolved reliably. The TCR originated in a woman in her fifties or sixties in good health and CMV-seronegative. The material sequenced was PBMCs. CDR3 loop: CASSQYENSNQPQHF. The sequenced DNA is TGCGCCAGCAGCCAATATGAGAATAGCAATCAGCCCCAGCATTTT.